These 21 T cell receptor beta chains were all obtained from the same sample, sequenced in a study of technical replicates of blood from a few donors. Data came from immunoSEQ multiplex PCR; TCRdb stores just in-frame clones and leaves some out. The table shows more than 80,000 clones, with roughly 94% occurring only once. Sequences were obtained from T cells isolated from PBMCs. The receptors were gathered from a human donor in good health.

This rearrangement joins TRBV5-4 to TRBJ2-5; 7 bases map to TRBD2. V was pared by 0 bases and J by 1 base, with 3 bases of the junction left unmatched. The CDR3 loop spans 15 amino acids. Germline V gene lookup returns CDR1 SGHNT and CDR2 YYREEE (reference sequence). CDR3 in DNA: TGTGCCAGCAGCTTGGGTGGGACTACCCAAGAGACCCAGTACTTC. This sequence encodes CASSLGGTTQETQYF.

The chain combines TRBV5-4 with TRBJ2-3; 11 bases align to TRBD1. V lost 4 bases, J lost 5 bases, and 6 bases stayed unmatched. Germline loops: CDR1 SGHNT, CDR2 YYREEE (reference sequence). This CDR3 is built from 15 residues. The CDR3 coding sequence is TGTGCCAGCAGCCCGGGACAGGGGGGGGTAGATACGCAGTATTTT. Protein: CASSPGQGGVDTQYF.

This clone appeared once. The chain is built from TRBV7-3 and TRBJ2-3; D remains unclear. Germline V gene lookup returns CDR1 SGHTA and CDR2 FQGTGA. The V and J ends lost 3 bases and 0 bases respectively, with 7 bases between them. The CDR3 is made up of 14 amino acids. For the CDR3, the DNA is TGTGCCAGCAGCTTCGCACTGAGCACAGATACGCAGTATTTT. Its protein product is CASSFALSTDTQYF.

The V call is TRBV5-1, the J call TRBJ1-1; the match to TRBD1 covers 10 bases. Germline trimming cut 4 bases from V and 3 bases from J; bases unmatched to any gene: 6. The CDR3 runs 15 residues. Germline CDR1 and CDR2: SGHRS and YFSETQ. The CDR3 loop is CASSPPGQGYTEAFF. The CDR3 DNA follows: TGCGCCAGCAGCCCTCCGGGACAGGGGTACACTGAAGCTTTCTTT.

This chain uses TRBV4-3 with TRBJ2-2; D possibly corresponds to TRBD1 (5 bases). Germline V CDR1 and CDR2: LGHNA, YSLEER. Between the trimmed V and J ends, which lost 4 bases and 0 bases, there was a span of 9 bases. CDR3 length: 15 amino acids. CDR3: CASSLRTTNTGELFF. DNA of the CDR3: TGCGCCAGCAGCCTTAGGACAACGAACACCGGGGAGCTGTTTTTT.

The chain links TRBV5-6 to TRBJ1-2; 11 bases are shared with TRBD1. The CDR3 covers 14 residues. V trimming: 6 bases; J trimming: 5 bases; junction bases outside the gene matches: 6. CDR1 is SGHDT and CDR2 is YYEEEE in the germline V gene. CDR3 DNA sequence: TGTGCCAGCACCCTGGGACAGGGGGGTTATGGCTACACCTTC. Translation: CASTLGQGGYGYTF.

This sequence joins TRBV13 and TRBJ1-2; D remains ambiguous. This CDR3 region has 14 residues. V dropped 5 bases and J dropped 4 bases, with 14 bases sitting between them. CDR1 and CDR2 (germline): PRHDT, FYEKMQ (reference sequence). The CDR3 DNA reads TGTGCCAGCAGCGTTATTGGGCAGCTCTATGGCTACACCTTC. Protein: CASSVIGQLYGYTF.

This chain uses TRBV19 with TRBJ1-5; 8 bases line up with TRBD1. The CDR3 is made up of 14 amino acids. The V gene's germline CDR1 is LNHDA and CDR2 SQIVND (reference sequence). V was clipped by 5 bases and J by 6 bases; unmatched bases: 6. The CDR3 region has the DNA TGTGCCAGTAGTTCGACAGGGGACGGTCAGCCCCAGCATTTT. Amino acids: CASSSTGDGQPQHF.

The genes are TRBV30 and TRBJ1-3; D uncertain. Per the germline V gene, CDR1 is GTSNPN and CDR2 is SVGIG (reference sequence). V lost 5 bases, J lost 0 bases, and 5 bases lay in between. The CDR3 runs 12 residues. CDR3 loop: CAWALSGNTIYF. The CDR3 coding sequence is TGTGCCTGGGCACTCTCTGGAAACACCATATATTTT.

The rearrangement uses TRBV4-1 and TRBJ2-7; 9 bases are shared with TRBD1. The V gene end was trimmed by 1 base and the J gene end by 5 bases; junction bases not matched to a gene: 6. Germline loops: CDR1 MGHRA, CDR2 YSYEKL. This CDR3 has 15 residues. The CDR3 here is CASSQVGTGHDEQYF. The CDR3 DNA reads TGCGCCAGCAGCCAAGTAGGGACAGGGCACGACGAGCAGTACTTC.

This clone was picked up one time. CDR3 DNA: TGTGCCATCAGTGAGCGCGGCGAGCTTGGGGAGACCCAGTACTTC. The encoded protein is CAISERGELGETQYF. This sequence joins TRBV10-3 and TRBJ2-5; no firm D call. The CDR3 spans 15 residues. Germline CDR1 and CDR2: ENHRY and SYGVKD. V shed 2 bases and J shed 5 bases, with 15 bases lying between them.

This clone came up once. The chain is built from TRBV30 and TRBJ1-1, with TRBD1 identical over 10 bases. This CDR3 has 14 amino acids. Trimming removed 1 base from V and 11 bases from J; junction bases left unmatched: 10. Germline CDR1 reads GTSNPN; CDR2 reads SVGIG (reference sequence). CDR3 protein: CAWSASTGGKGAFF. The CDR3 region has the DNA TGTGCCTGGAGTGCATCGACAGGGGGCAAGGGGGCTTTCTTT.

The chain is built from TRBV9 and TRBJ1-2; D is unclear. Per the germline V gene, CDR1 is SGDLS and CDR2 is YYNGEE. CDR3 length equals 14 residues. V was trimmed by 3 bases and J by 8 bases, leaving 17 bases between them. CDR3 DNA: TGTGCCAGCAGCGAAGATAGGGATTGGGAGGGCTACACCTTC. This codes for CASSEDRDWEGYTF. Filled out from reference TRBV9 and TRBJ1-2, the complete variable domain reads DSGVTQTPKHLITATGQRVTLRCSPRSGDLSVYWYQQSLDQGLQFLIQYYNGEERAKGNILERFSAQQFPDLHSELNLSSLELGDSALYFCASSEDRDWEGYTFGSGTRLTVV.

The V gene is TRBV4-3, the J gene TRBJ1-5; D is perhaps TRBD1 (6 bases). V was pared by 0 bases and J by 4 bases, with 13 bases between. This CDR3 comprises 16 residues. Germline CDR1 LGHNA, CDR2 YSLEER. The CDR3 DNA is TGCGCCAGCAGCCAAGATCCAGGGGAAGGGAATCAGCCCCAGCATTTT. This translates into CASSQDPGEGNQPQHF.

The V gene is TRBV30, the J gene TRBJ1-3; D call uncertain. Germline values: CDR1 GTSNPN, CDR2 SVGIG (reference sequence). Trimming left V 0 bases short and J 0 bases short, with 6 bases between. There are 14 residues in the CDR3. CDR3 amino acids: CAWSVGGSGNTIYF. In DNA, the CDR3 is TGTGCCTGGAGTGTTGGCGGCTCTGGAAACACCATATATTTT.

Only one count was recorded for this clone. The rearrangement links TRBV7-8 to TRBJ1-1; D remains unclear. CDR3 length: 11 residues. V was trimmed by 0 bases and J by 8 bases, leaving 4 bases between them. CDR1 is SGHVS and CDR2 is FQNEAQ in the germline V gene. Here the CDR3 reads CASSLAQEAFF. CDR3 coding DNA: TGTGCCAGCAGCTTAGCCCAGGAAGCTTTCTTT.

This chain links TRBV30 with TRBJ2-7, with D uncertain. This CDR3 is 13 amino acids long. V gave up 1 base and J gave up 9 bases, with 16 bases separating them. The germline gives CDR1 GTSNPN, CDR2 SVGIG (reference sequence). The DNA for the CDR3 is TGTGCCTGGAGTGGTCCCCTCCCTGGCGGGCAGTACTTC. This codes for CAWSGPLPGGQYF. Combining the CDR3 with reference TRBV30 and TRBJ2-7 gives the whole variable domain SQTIHQWPATLVQPVGSPLSLECTVEGTSNPNLYWYRQAAGRGLQLLFYSVGIGQISSEVPQNLSASRPQDRQFILSSKKLLLSDSGFYLCAWSGPLPGGQYFGPGTRLTVT.

This chain uses TRBV4-1 with TRBJ1-5, with 10 bases identical to TRBD1. With 4 bases clipped from V and 6 bases from J, the junction kept 18 bases outside the gene matches. The germline CDR1 and CDR2 sequences are MGHRA and YSYEKL. This CDR3 has 19 residues. CDR3 sequence (DNA): TGCGCCAGCAGCCCAAGAACACGCACCGGGACAGGGGCAAGTCAGCCCCAGCATTTT. It is translated as CASSPRTRTGTGASQPQHF.

J is TRBJ2-7 and V is TRBV28; 7 nucleotides line up with TRBD1. Germline V gene data show CDR1 as MDHEN and CDR2 as SYDVKM. The CDR3 contains 14 residues. V lost 4 bases to trimming and J lost 3 bases; unmatched junction nucleotides: 6. The CDR3 protein is CASSSPGQIYEQYF. CDR3 DNA sequence: TGTGCCAGCAGTTCTCCGGGACAGATCTACGAGCAGTACTTC.

J is TRBJ2-7 and V is TRBV7-2; D is ambiguous. Germline V lookup: CDR1 SGHTA, CDR2 FQGNSA. This CDR3 spans 13 amino acids. V shed 5 bases and J shed 6 bases, with 14 bases lying between them. For the CDR3, the DNA is TGTGCCAGCAGCCCCCCCCCTGCTACCGAGCAGTACTTC. It encodes CASSPPPATEQYF.

This chain links TRBV18 with TRBJ1-4; 9 positions match TRBD1. The CDR3 spans 15 residues. Germline CDR1 is KGHSH and CDR2 is LQKENI. The trim removed 2 bases at V and 5 bases at J, leaving 3 bases unmatched. The CDR3 sequence is CASSPTGTGNEKLFF. In DNA form, the CDR3 reads TGTGCCAGCTCACCAACCGGGACAGGGAATGAAAAACTGTTTTTT.